This TCR beta chain was identified during a study of shared clonotypes between healthy human individuals. About the research overall: Used for every donor were three CD4 naive, three CD4 memory, two CD8 naive and one CD8 memory plate. Study-level findings and limits: Clonotypes shared by all four donors outscored non-shared clonotypes in generation probability.

The sorted-subset replicate PCRs were given about 200 ng DNA, which is tens of thousands of T cell genomes. TCRdb keeps only in-frame clones here, not all; method: immunoSEQ multiplex PCR. The data show about 1 million clones, with around 76% seen just once and about 1.5% held by the top ten. V was pared by 0 bases and J by 3 bases, with 7 bases of the junction left unmatched. In germline, CDR1 is LGHNA, CDR2 YNFKEQ. The CDR3 is 18 residues long. The study enrolled healthy HIV-negative adults without recent acute infections or vaccinations as donors. Details on this clone: The antigen remains unidentified.

The chain uses TRBV4-2 and TRBJ2-3; TRBD2 agrees at 12 bases. The clonotype comes from a man aged 18-30 years in good health. The sequenced sample consisted of memory CD4+ T cells sorted from blood. Subset noted: CD45RA-negative fraction. CDR3 protein: CASSQESPSGGATDTQYF. The CDR3 DNA reads as TGTGCCAGCAGCCAAGAGTCGCCTAGCGGGGGGGCGACAGATACGCAGTATTTT.